The 9 T cell receptor beta chains presented below share a single source sample, sequenced in a study of somatic mutations in cytotoxic T cells in rheumatoid arthritis. TCRdb's copy holds only in-frame clones and misses some; the assay was immunoSEQ multiplex PCR. The table records 25,000 to 35,000 clones, approximately 78% of them present only once. Sequenced input: CD8+ T cells sorted from blood. Receptors were obtained from an adult with rheumatoid arthritis.

The chain joins TRBV30 to TRBJ2-2; D remains unclear. V was trimmed by 8 bases and J by 6 bases, leaving 1 base between them. CDR1 is GTSNPN and CDR2 is SVGIG in the germline V gene (reference sequence). The CDR3 is 8 amino acids. CDR3 DNA sequence: TGTGCCGCCGGGGAGCTGTTTTTT. It specifies CAAGELFF.

In its sample, this clone was seen a few times. The chain employs TRBV7-3 and TRBJ2-2, with D hard to call. The CDR3 is made up of 12 amino acids. With 8 bases removed from V and 4 bases from J, the gap between germline ends came to 8 bases. Germline V gene sequence: CDR1 SGHTA, CDR2 FQGTGA. The CDR3 DNA reads TGTGCCAGCGGATTGGGCACCGGGGAGCTGTTTTTT. Amino acids: CASGLGTGELFF.

This chain links TRBV4-3 with TRBJ1-1; D might be TRBD1 (5 bases). This CDR3 is 12 amino acids long. Trimming stripped 1 base from V and 7 bases from J, with 7 bases between. The germline V gene has CDR1 LGHNA and CDR2 YSLEER. The CDR3 loop reads CASSQGRGEAFF. The CDR3 DNA follows: TGCGCCAGCAGCCAAGGGAGGGGTGAAGCTTTCTTT.

To note about this clone: Mismatch with germline at one junction end may stem from a read error. The chain is built from TRBV20-1 and TRBJ2-1, with D perhaps TRBD1 (7 bases). Germline CDR1 reads DFQATT; CDR2 reads SNEGSKA (reference sequence). This CDR3 is 11 amino acids long. The CDR3 here is CSARAPGGLVF. DNA of the CDR3: TGCAGTGCTAGAGCCCCAGGGGGGCTGGTCTTC.

The V call is TRBV6-6, the J call TRBJ2-4, with D hard to call. The CDR3 sequence is 14 residues long. The germline V gene encodes CDR1 MNHNY and CDR2 SVGAGI (reference sequence). V lost 6 bases and J 1 base, leaving 10 bases between the germline ends. The CDR3 sequence: CASSLESAKNIQYF. The CDR3 bases are TGTGCCAGCAGCTTGGAGTCGGCCAAAAACATTCAGTACTTC.

The chain links TRBV7-9 to TRBJ2-3; no firm D call. The CDR3 has 13 amino acids. V gave up 5 bases and J gave up 2 bases, with 8 bases separating them. The germline V gene encodes CDR1 SEHNR and CDR2 FQNEAQ (reference sequence). CDR3 bases: TGTGCCAGCAGCCGACCAAACACAGATACGCAGTATTTT. Amino acids: CASSRPNTDTQYF. The whole variable domain, remainder taken from reference TRBV7-9 and TRBJ2-3, is DTGVSQNPRHKITKRGQNVTFRCDPISEHNRLYWYRQTLGQGPEFLTYFQNEAQLEKSRLLSDRFSAERPKGSFSTLEIQRTEQGDSAMYLCASSRPNTDTQYFGPGTRLTVL.

The J gene is TRBJ1-1, the V gene TRBV19; maybe TRBD1 (6 bases). Deletions cut 6 bases from V and 1 base from J, with 15 bases between. The CDR3 length is 15 residues. Looked up from germline, CDR1 is LNHDA and CDR2 is SQIVND (reference sequence). The CDR3 DNA reads as TGTGCCAGTAGCCTCAGGGGCAGGGGGAACACTGAAGCTTTCTTT. This translates into CASSLRGRGNTEAFF.

The chain couples TRBV7-2 to TRBJ2-3; D unclear. Germline CDR1 SGHTA, CDR2 FQGNSA. The CDR3 has 13 amino acids. Trimming removed 3 bases from V and 6 bases from J, with 10 bases in between. CDR3 loop: CASSLEQADTQYF. CDR3 nucleotide sequence: TGTGCCAGCAGCTTGGAACAAGCGGATACGCAGTATTTT.

This chain links TRBV19 with TRBJ2-1, with D possibly TRBD2 on 5 matching bases. In germline, CDR1 is LNHDA, CDR2 SQIVND (reference sequence). The CDR3 is 15 amino acids. V lost 7 bases and J 7 bases, leaving 20 bases between the germline ends. This CDR3 is CASMGGGSPENEQFF. The CDR3 DNA reads TGTGCCAGTATGGGTGGCGGGTCCCCCGAGAATGAGCAGTTCTTC.